This TCR beta chain was captured by sequencing in a study of T cells after yellow fever vaccination. V shed 5 bases and J shed 4 bases, with 9 bases lying between them. Germline CDR1 DFQATT, CDR2 SNEGSKA (reference sequence). The CDR3 loop spans 13 amino acids. Study-level findings and limits: CD4 and CD8 compartments shared a small share of clonotypes, likely from convergent recombination. Peaking on day 5 versus 15, the secondary response was faster but weaker. Primary-vaccination clones mostly resurfaced post-booster (96% CD4, under 90% CD8).

This clonotype was seen many times. What it binds is not known. TCRdb re-derived calls from the 5' RACE reads in MiXCR, one entry per CDR3 protein. The table lists approximately 74,000 distinct CDR3 sequences, approximately 5.9% of them singletons. This clonotype was obtained from a man aged 18 to 29 who received the YFV17D yellow fever vaccine. The sequencing used CD4+ T cells sorted from PBMCs, collected less than 18 days after the first yellow fever vaccination. The chain employs TRBV20-1 and TRBJ2-6; D uncertain. In DNA form, the CDR3 reads TGCAGTGCTCGGGTGGCAGGGGCCAACGTCCTGACTTTC. This sequence encodes CSARVAGANVLTF.